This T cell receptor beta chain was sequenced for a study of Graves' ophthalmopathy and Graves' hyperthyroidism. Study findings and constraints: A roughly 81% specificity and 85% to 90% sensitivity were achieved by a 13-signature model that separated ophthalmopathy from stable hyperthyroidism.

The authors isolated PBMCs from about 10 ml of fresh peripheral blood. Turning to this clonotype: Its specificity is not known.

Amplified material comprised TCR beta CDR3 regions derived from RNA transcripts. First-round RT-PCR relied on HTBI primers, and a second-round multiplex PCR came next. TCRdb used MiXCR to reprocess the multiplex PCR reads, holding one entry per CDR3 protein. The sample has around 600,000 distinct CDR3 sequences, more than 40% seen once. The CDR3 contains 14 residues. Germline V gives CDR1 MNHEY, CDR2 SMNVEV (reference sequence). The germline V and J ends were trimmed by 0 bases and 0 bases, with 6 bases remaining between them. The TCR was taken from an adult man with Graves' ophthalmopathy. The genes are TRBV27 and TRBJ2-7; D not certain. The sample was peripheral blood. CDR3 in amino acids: CASSLSKDSYEQYF. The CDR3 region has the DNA TGTGCCAGCAGTTTATCGAAGGACTCCTACGAGCAGTACTTC.